A selection of T cell receptor beta chains follows, all from one sample in a study of PD-1 blockade in classical Hodgkin lymphoma. TCRdb's copy holds only in-frame clones and misses some; the assay was immunoSEQ multiplex PCR. The sample consists of about 35,000 clones, about 89% of them appearing once. Sequencing used CD4+ T cells from blood. These receptor sequences come from a human donor with classical Hodgkin lymphoma. Both conserved end residues are part of each CDR3. A D gene is named only where the DNA matches it firmly.

D: -; V: TRBV6-5; J: TRBJ1-1; CDR3: CASRSPGRSIQAFF; DNA: TGTGCCAGCAGGTCTCCGGGACGAAGCATCCAAGCTTTCTTT
D: TRBD2; V: TRBV9; J: TRBJ2-7; CDR3: CASSVGGRAIFYEQYF; DNA: TGTGCCAGCAGCGTCGGCGGGAGGGCCATTTTCTACGAGCAGTACTTC
D: -; V: TRBV5-1; J: TRBJ1-5; CDR3: CASSRDGPNQPQHF; DNA: TGCGCCAGCTCAAGAGACGGACCCAATCAGCCCCAGCATTTT
D: TRBD1; V: TRBV6-6; J: TRBJ1-2; CDR3: CASSYRGDRGSGYTF; DNA: TGTGCCAGCAGTTACAGGGGGGACAGGGGAAGTGGCTACACCTTC
D: -; V: TRBV11-2; J: TRBJ1-1; CDR3: CASSRTGGRRSTEAFF; DNA: TGTGCCAGCAGCCGAACGGGGGGCAGGAGGAGCACTGAAGCTTTCTTT
D: -; V: TRBV7-2; J: TRBJ2-3; CDR3: CASRPRRTGDTQYF; DNA: TGTGCCAGCAGACCAAGACGTACGGGAGATACGCAGTATTTT
D: -; V: TRBV28; J: TRBJ2-7; CDR3: CASSSRERYEQYF; DNA: TGTGCCAGCAGCTCCCGGGAGAGGTACGAGCAGTACTTC
D: TRBD1; V: TRBV7-6; J: TRBJ1-3; CDR3: CASSNNRGRDTIYF; DNA: TGTGCCAGCAGCAACAACAGGGGGCGGGACACCATATATTTT
D: -; V: TRBV19; J: TRBJ2-7; CDR3: CASGPGNSYEQYF; DNA: TGTGCCAGTGGACCAGGGAACTCCTACGAGCAGTACTTC
D: -; V: TRBV27; J: TRBJ2-7; CDR3: CASSLSGQTYEQYF; DNA: TGTGCCAGCAGTTTATCAGGACAAACCTACGAGCAGTACTTC
D: -; V: TRBV10-1; J: TRBJ1-1; CDR3: CASSEGWGGSRTEAFF; DNA: TGCGCCAGCAGTGAGGGGTGGGGGGGCTCGCGGACTGAAGCTTTCTTT
D: -; V: TRBV28; J: TRBJ2-7; CDR3: CASMVRNSYEQYF; DNA: TGTGCCAGCATGGTCCGTAACTCCTACGAGCAGTACTTC
D: -; V: TRBV5-8; J: TRBJ1-5; CDR3: CASSSWSGQPQHF; DNA: TGTGCCAGCAGCTCCTGGTCGGGGCAGCCCCAGCATTTT
D: TRBD2; V: TRBV5-1; J: TRBJ2-5; CDR3: CASRTSGGGLGTQYF; DNA: TGCGCCAGCAGAACTAGCGGAGGGGGATTAGGGACCCAGTACTTC
D: -; V: TRBV15; J: TRBJ1-6; CDR3: CATSRAVEGNSPLHF; DNA: TGTGCCACCAGCAGAGCGGTGGAGGGGAATTCACCCCTCCACTTT
D: -; V: TRBV6-1; J: TRBJ1-5; CDR3: CASSENRHPNQPQHF; DNA: TGTGCCAGCAGTGAAAATCGGCACCCCAATCAGCCCCAGCATTTT